This TCR beta chain was identified in a study of blood T cell repertoires in COVID-19. In the study overall: Samples came from the United States, Italy and Spain, spanning acute and convalescent COVID-19. In each case, the material was cDNA or gDNA derived from T cells, B-cell-depleted T cells, or PBMCs.

Germline lookup yields CDR1 LNHDA and CDR2 SQIVND (reference sequence). V shed 0 bases, J shed 5 bases, and the junction held 2 bases outside the gene matches. The CDR3 is made up of 14 amino acids. Authors' processing steps: Estimated nucleated cell counts came from reference gene primer amplification. Method: immunoSEQ multiplex PCR; TCRdb's copy keeps in-frame clones and lacks some. For V, J and clone size, that table is used; D and trimming come from the DNA. The sample holds roughly 110,000 clones, about four fifths seen once. The chain couples TRBV19 to TRBJ2-5; 8 bases match TRBD1. This TCR came from a man aged 65 to 85 with acute or convalescent COVID-19. Sequencing was carried out using peripheral blood. CDR3: CASSIDRGRETQYF. CDR3 DNA sequence: TGTGCCAGTAGTATAGACAGGGGGCGTGAGACCCAGTACTTC.